This TCR beta chain is from a study of blood T cells in healthy people across ages. Germline assignment: CDR1 LNHNV and CDR2 YYDKDF (reference sequence). CDR3 size: 18 residues. With 0 bases removed from V and 6 bases from J, the gap between germline ends came to 21 bases. About this clonotype itself: Its antigen is still unknown.

Alongside a J-beta primer mix, a sample-barcoded 5' primer served in a second PCR lasting 7 to 11 cycles. Every cDNA molecule carried a tag from a template-switch adaptor bearing 12 random nucleotides. Any given sample supplied a minimum of 3 million CDR3-containing paired-end reads. From the 5' RACE reads, TCRdb called clonotypes with MiXCR, one entry per CDR3 protein. The sample comprises about 1,400,000 distinct CDR3 sequences, around two fifths of which are singletons, and 6.5% to 10% rests with the top ten. Broader study findings: Diversity of TCR beta per million T cells declined in a roughly linear way with age. Correlation between TCR beta diversity and naive T cell percentage was strong.

V is TRBV15 and J is TRBJ2-4; D gene ambiguous. Source material: blood. This receptor was obtained from a woman under 30 in good health. The CDR3 nucleotides read TGTGCCACCAGCAGAGATGAAGCTCTTTCTCCTAGGCCAAACATTCAGTACTTC. Its protein product is CATSRDEALSPRPNIQYF. Filled out from reference TRBV15 and TRBJ2-4, the complete variable domain reads DAMVIQNPRYQVTQFGKPVTLSCSQTLNHNVMYWYQQKSSQAPKLLFHYYDKDFNNEADTPDNFQSRRPNTSFCFLDIRSPGLGDTAMYLCATSRDEALSPRPNIQYFGAGTRLSVL.